This record looks at one TCR beta chain sequence and its context. The CDR3 spans 16 residues. Trimming took 0 bases from V and 0 from J, leaving 11 bases between them. These data originate in a study of T cell responses to AZD1222 COVID-19 vaccine. TCRdb keeps only in-frame clones here, not all; method: immunoSEQ multiplex PCR. Of around 120,000 clones in the sample, roughly 88% were seen once. The source material was peripheral blood, sampled on day 0 of MenACWY control vaccination. The TCR comes from an adult in good health. V usage is TRBV23-1 and J usage is TRBJ1-2; D is undetermined. TRBV23-1 is labeled an ORF, and its function is uncertain. CDR3 in amino acids: CASSQSITDTNYGYTF. CDR3 in DNA: TGCGCCAGCAGTCAATCTATCACAGACACTAACTATGGCTACACCTTC.